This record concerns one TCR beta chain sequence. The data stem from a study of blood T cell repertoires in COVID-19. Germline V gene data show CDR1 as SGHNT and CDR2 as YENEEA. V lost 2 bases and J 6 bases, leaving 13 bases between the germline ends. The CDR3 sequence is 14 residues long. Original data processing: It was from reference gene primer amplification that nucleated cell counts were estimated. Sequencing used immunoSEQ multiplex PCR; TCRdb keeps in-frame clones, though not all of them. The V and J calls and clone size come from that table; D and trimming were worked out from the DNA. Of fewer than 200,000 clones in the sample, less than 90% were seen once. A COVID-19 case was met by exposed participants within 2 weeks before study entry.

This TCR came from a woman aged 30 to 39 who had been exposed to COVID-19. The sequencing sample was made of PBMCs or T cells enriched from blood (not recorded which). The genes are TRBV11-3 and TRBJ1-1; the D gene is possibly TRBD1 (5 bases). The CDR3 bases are TGTGCCAGCAGCTTATCGGAGGGGTCCGCTGAAGCTTTCTTT. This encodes CASSLSEGSAEAFF. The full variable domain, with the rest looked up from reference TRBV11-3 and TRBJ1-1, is EAGVVQSPRYKIIEKKQPVAFWCNPISGHNTLYWYLQNLGQGPELLIRYENEEAVDDSQLPKDRFSAERLKGVDSTLKIQPAELGDSAVYLCASSLSEGSAEAFFGQGTRLTVV.